The following is a T cell receptor beta chain sequence with its context. The antigen remains undetermined. A minimum of 7 million PBMCs was isolated per sample. At least 5.5 micrograms of total RNA were extracted per sample. This entry comes from a study of blood T cells in healthy people across ages. Study results and caveats: Donors of long life had a larger count of naive CD4+ cells and greater diversity than aged donors. Older individuals had lower TCR beta diversity per million T cells (the decline was roughly linear).

The second PCR ran about 6 to 12 cycles with a sample-barcoded 5' primer and J-beta primers. TCRdb analysed the 5' RACE reads with MiXCR anew, one entry per CDR3 protein. The data contain 590,000 or so distinct CDR3 sequences, roughly 30% of them singletons. Between the trimmed V and J ends, which lost 1 base and 8 bases, there was a span of 11 bases. Germline CDR1 is SGHDT and CDR2 is YYEEEE. The CDR3 is made up of 13 amino acids. Sequencing was done on a sample of blood. The sequence was obtained from a woman of 80 years or more in good health. The V gene is TRBV5-6, the J gene TRBJ2-3; D call uncertain. The CDR3 DNA reads TGTGCCAGCAGCTTGCCTGCCTGGGGTACGCAGTATTTT. This codes for CASSLPAWGTQYF.